One sample yielded the 8 T cell receptor beta chains listed below, sequenced in a study of blood T cells in healthy people across ages (dated by TCRdb to between 2015 and 2017). The method was 5' RACE. Sequencing used an Illumina HiSeq 2500. A second 7 to 11 cycle PCR used a sample-barcoded 5' primer and a J-beta primer mix. The raw public data were reprocessed by TCRdb itself: fastp quality trimming at Q25, MiXCR clonotype calling, in-frame beta chains only. When rows share a CDR3 protein, they turn into one entry using the most common DNA and genes. This sample lists about 1 million distinct CDR3 sequences; around 45% were detected once. The ten largest clones take up approximately 17% of the sample. The sample consisted of blood. These receptors were obtained from a woman aged 60-75 years in good health.

This clonotype was picked up a small number of times. The V call is TRBV24-1, the J call TRBJ2-3; 7 bases line up with TRBD2. The CDR3 consists of 16 residues. The germline V gene has CDR1 KGHDR and CDR2 SFDVKD. V gave up 4 bases and J gave up 3 bases; unmatched junction bases: 9. The chain's CDR3 is CATSDPSGGLTDTQYF. The CDR3 coding sequence is TGTGCCACCAGTGACCCTAGCGGAGGGTTAACAGATACGCAGTATTTT.

There are many counts of this clonotype. V usage is TRBV7-9 and J usage is TRBJ1-6, with 8 bases aligning to TRBD1. Germline V gene lookup returns CDR1 SEHNR and CDR2 FQNEAQ (reference sequence). The J segment lost 13 bases and the V segment lost 2 bases, leaving 4 bases of the junction unmatched. There are 13 residues in the CDR3. CDR3 nucleotides: TGTGCCAGCAGCTTAACCCAGGGGGCTCCCCTCCACTTT. Amino acid sequence: CASSLTQGAPLHF.

The V call is TRBV7-3, the J call TRBJ1-1, with no clear D. The CDR3 loop spans 13 amino acids. CDR1 is SGHTA, CDR2 FQGTGA, per germline. V was trimmed by 8 bases and J by 1 base, leaving 11 bases between them. CDR3 DNA sequence: TGTGCCAGCGCGCGCCAGCAGAACACTGAAGCTTTCTTT. Protein: CASARQQNTEAFF. Variable domain in full (rest from reference TRBV7-3 and TRBJ1-1): GAGVSQTPSNKVTEKGKYVELRCDPISGHTALYWYRQSLGQGPEFLIYFQGTGAADDSGLPNDRFFAVRPEGSVSTLKIQRTERGDSAVYLCASARQQNTEAFFGQGTRLTVV.

Points on this clonotype: Mismatch with germline at one junction end may stem from a read error. The CDR3 bases are TGTGCCAGCAGCTTAGGTTATAGTTCACCCCTCCACTTT. Its translation: CASSLGYSSPLHF. The chain recombines TRBV11-2 with TRBJ1-6; D ambiguous. This CDR3 contains 13 residues. Germline V gives CDR1 SGHAT, CDR2 FQNNGV.

The chain joins TRBV5-1 to TRBJ2-7; maybe TRBD1 (6 bases). TRBJ2-5 explains the end of the DNA better; the J call may be wrong. Germline loops: CDR1 SGHRS, CDR2 YFSETQ. This CDR3 has 15 amino acids. CDR3 nucleotides: TGCGCCAGCAGCTTGGAGGACAGCGGCCCTAGGACCCAGTACTTC. Residues: CASSLEDSGPRTQYF.

J is TRBJ2-7 and V is TRBV10-3, with 8 nucleotides matching TRBD2. In germline, CDR1 is ENHRY, CDR2 SYGVKD. Trimming removed 7 bases from V and 7 bases from J; junction bases left unmatched: 12. The CDR3 runs 14 residues. CDR3 residues: CAITSERGNNEQYF. The CDR3 region has the DNA TGTGCCATCACCTCGGAGCGGGGGAACAATGAGCAGTACTTC.

Written as DNA, the CDR3 is TGTGCCAGCAGTTACGGACCGTTACCGGGGCAGGGACGTAAAAACAATGAGCAGTTCTTC. Translating it yields CASSYGPLPGQGRKNNEQFF. The chain recombines TRBV6-2 or TRBV6-3 with TRBJ2-1, with D possibly called TRBD1 or TRBD2 (5 bases each). Trimming removed 2 bases from V and 5 bases from J, with 28 bases in between. The CDR3 runs to 20 residues. The germline CDR1 and CDR2 sequences are MNHEY and SVGEGT.

Comment on this clonotype: This may be a read error: a much more frequent sequence differs by one nucleotide. The V and J genes are TRBV12-3 or TRBV12-4 and TRBJ2-3; D remains ambiguous. The CDR3 is 15 residues long. V was trimmed by 5 bases and J by 3 bases, leaving 15 bases between them. CDR3 loop: CASSPLGGRTDTQYF. As DNA, the CDR3 is TGTGCCAGCAGTCCCCTCGGCGGAAGAACAGATACGCAGTATTTT.